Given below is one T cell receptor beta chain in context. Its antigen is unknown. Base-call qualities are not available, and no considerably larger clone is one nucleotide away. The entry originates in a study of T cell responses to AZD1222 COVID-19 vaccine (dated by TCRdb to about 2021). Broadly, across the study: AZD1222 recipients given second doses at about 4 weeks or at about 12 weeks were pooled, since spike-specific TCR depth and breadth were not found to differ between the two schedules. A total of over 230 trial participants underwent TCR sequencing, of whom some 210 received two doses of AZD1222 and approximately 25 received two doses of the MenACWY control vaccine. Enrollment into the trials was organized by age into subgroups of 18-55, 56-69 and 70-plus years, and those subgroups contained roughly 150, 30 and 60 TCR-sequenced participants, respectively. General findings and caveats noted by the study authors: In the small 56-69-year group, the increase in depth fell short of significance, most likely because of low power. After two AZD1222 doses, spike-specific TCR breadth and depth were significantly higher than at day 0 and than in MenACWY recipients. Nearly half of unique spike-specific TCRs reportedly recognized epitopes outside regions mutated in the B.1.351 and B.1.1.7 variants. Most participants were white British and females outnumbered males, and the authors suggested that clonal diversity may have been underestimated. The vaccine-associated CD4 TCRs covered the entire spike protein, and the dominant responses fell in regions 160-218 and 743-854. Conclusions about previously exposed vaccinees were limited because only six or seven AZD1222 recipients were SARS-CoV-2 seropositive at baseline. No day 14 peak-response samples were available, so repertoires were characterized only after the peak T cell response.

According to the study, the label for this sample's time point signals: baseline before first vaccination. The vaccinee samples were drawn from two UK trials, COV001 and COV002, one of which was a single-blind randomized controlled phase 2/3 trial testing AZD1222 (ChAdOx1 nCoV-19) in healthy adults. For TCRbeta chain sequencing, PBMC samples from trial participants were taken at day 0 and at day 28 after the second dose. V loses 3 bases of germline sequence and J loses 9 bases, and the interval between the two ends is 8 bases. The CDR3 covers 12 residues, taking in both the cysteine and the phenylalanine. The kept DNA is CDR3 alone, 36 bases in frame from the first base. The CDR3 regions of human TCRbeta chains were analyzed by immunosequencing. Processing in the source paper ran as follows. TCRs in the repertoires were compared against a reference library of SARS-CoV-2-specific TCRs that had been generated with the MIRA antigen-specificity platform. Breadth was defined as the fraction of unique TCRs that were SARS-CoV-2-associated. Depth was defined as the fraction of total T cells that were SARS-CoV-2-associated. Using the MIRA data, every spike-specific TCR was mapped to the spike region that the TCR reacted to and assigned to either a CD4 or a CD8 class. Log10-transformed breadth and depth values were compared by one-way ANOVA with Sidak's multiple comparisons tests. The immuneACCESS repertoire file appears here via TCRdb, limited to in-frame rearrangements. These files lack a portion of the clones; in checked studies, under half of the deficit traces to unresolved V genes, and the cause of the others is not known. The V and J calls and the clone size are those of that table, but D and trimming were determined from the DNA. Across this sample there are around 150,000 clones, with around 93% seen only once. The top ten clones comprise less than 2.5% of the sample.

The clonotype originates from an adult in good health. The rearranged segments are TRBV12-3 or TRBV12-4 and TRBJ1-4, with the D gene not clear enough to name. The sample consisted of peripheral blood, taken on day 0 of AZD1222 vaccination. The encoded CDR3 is CASSFPFKKLFF. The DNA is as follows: TGTGCCAGCAGTTTCCCCTTCAAAAAACTGTTTTTT.